The clone carrying this T cell receptor beta chain was seen repeatedly, ten times or more. The sample originates from a study of response to subunit inactivated influenza vaccine. The CDR3 covers 15 residues. V was clipped by 3 bases and J by 6 bases; unmatched bases: 6. Germline V lookup: CDR1 MGHRA, CDR2 YSYEKL. Each CDR3 protein gets one entry after TCRdb re-called the RT-PCR reads with MiXCR. The table includes 150,000 to 200,000 distinct CDR3 sequences, about 11% detected once. The receptor comes from a man aged 50-59 years who received an inactivated influenza vaccine. This rearrangement joins TRBV4-1 to TRBJ1-4; 8 nucleotides match TRBD1. Sequenced here: non-naive T cells sorted from PBMCs, sampled more than 35 days after vaccination. As DNA, the CDR3 is TGCGCCAGCAGCCATTCCGGGACAGGCGATGAAAAACTGTTTTTT. It yields the protein CASSHSGTGDEKLFF.